Below, 4 T cell receptor beta chains from the same sample are listed, as sequenced in a study of blood T cell repertoires in COVID-19. Data came from immunoSEQ multiplex PCR; TCRdb stores just in-frame clones and leaves some out. The sample lists approximately 70,000 clones; 88% were seen once. The sequenced sample was peripheral blood. These receptors were taken from a human donor in a cohort sampled during active COVID-19.

V usage is TRBV5-6 and J usage is TRBJ1-1; weak D call: TRBD1 (5 bases). This CDR3 has 14 residues. The V gene's germline CDR1 is SGHDT and CDR2 YYEEEE. Trimming took off 5 bases at V and 1 base at J, with 12 bases between the two ends. CDR3 DNA sequence: TGTGCCAGCAGGTCCTTGGGGCCGAACACTGAAGCTTTCTTT. Its translation: CASRSLGPNTEAFF.

J is TRBJ1-5 and V is TRBV2; D gene ambiguous. Germline V CDR1 and CDR2: SNHLY, FYNNEI. The CDR3 loop spans 17 amino acids. Trimming cost V 0 bases and J 4 bases, with 16 bases left between them. The CDR3 protein is CASSEARRRPANQPQHF. Written as DNA, the CDR3 is TGTGCCAGCAGTGAAGCCCGGCGGCGGCCCGCAAATCAGCCCCAGCATTTT.

The chain links TRBV7-2 to TRBJ1-4, with 10 bases matching TRBD1. The germline gives CDR1 SGHTA, CDR2 FQGNSA. V shed 6 bases, J shed 7 bases, and the junction held 5 bases outside the gene matches. The CDR3 totals 14 residues. CDR3 loop: CASRPDRGGEKLFF. As DNA, the CDR3 is TGTGCCAGCAGGCCGGACAGGGGGGGTGAAAAACTGTTTTTT.

This chain uses TRBV29-1 with TRBJ2-2, with a weak D call TRBD1 (7 bases). Trimming shortened V by 7 bases and J by 0 bases, and 15 bases separated the two germline ends. The CDR3 extends over 15 amino acids. Germline CDR1 is SQVTM and CDR2 is ANQGSEA. CDR3 residues: CSAGGTASNTGELFF. CDR3 DNA sequence: TGCAGCGCTGGGGGGACAGCTTCGAACACCGGGGAGCTGTTTTTT.